These T cell receptor beta chains were read from a single sample in a study of blood T cell repertoires in COVID-19. Sequencing was performed with immunoSEQ multiplex PCR; in TCRdb, only in-frame clones are kept and a portion is missing. The sample lists about 110,000 clones; more than 70% were seen once. The sequenced material came from peripheral blood. These receptors originate from a woman between 55 and 75 years old with COVID-19, enrolled during active disease. Both conserved end residues are part of each CDR3. The order of the fields is clone size, J gene, D gene, V gene, CDR3 DNA, CDR3 protein. D genes are given only for firm matches. Clone size is stated in some rows and not others, as once, few, many or a class when expanded.

>.|TRBJ1-5|.|TRBV4-1
TGCGCCAGCAGCCAAGGAAAAGCCCGTGGTAGCAATCAGCCCCAGCATTTT
CASSQGKARGSNQPQHF
>.|TRBJ1-2|.|TRBV6-1
TGTGCCAGCAGTGAAGGGGGGGTAAACTATGGCTACACCTTC
CASSEGGVNYGYTF
>.|TRBJ1-1|TRBD1|TRBV9
TGTGCCAGCAGCGTAGACGGGACAGGGTTCTCGGGCACTGAAGCTTTCTTT
CASSVDGTGFSGTEAFF
>once|TRBJ1-2|.|TRBV7-3
TGTGCCAGCAGCTTAGGCAGGGGAGAGTATGGCTACACCTTC
CASSLGRGEYGYTF
>.|TRBJ1-5|TRBD1|TRBV5-4
TGTGCCAGCAGCCGACAGGGGTCCAATCAGCCCCAGCATTTT
CASSRQGSNQPQHF
>.|TRBJ1-2|.|TRBV19
TGTGCCAGTAGTATTATCGTAACGGTCGCTAACTATGGCTACACCTTC
CASSIIVTVANYGYTF
>few|TRBJ2-7|TRBD2|TRBV5-6
TGTGCCAGCGCGGGGACTAGCGGGGGCCGTTACGAGCAGTACTTC
CASAGTSGGRYEQYF
>.|TRBJ1-1|.|TRBV19
TGTGCCAGTAGTATAGGGGGGGTGGACACTGAAGCTTTCTTT
CASSIGGVDTEAFF
>.|TRBJ2-7|.|TRBV7-3
TGTGCCAGCAGCTTAGTTCCGGGGGACGAGCAGTACTTC
CASSLVPGDEQYF
>once|TRBJ1-4|TRBD1|TRBV4-1
TGCGCCAGCAGCCAACACAGGGGAGAAAAACTGTTTTTT
CASSQHRGEKLFF